This TCR beta chain originates from a study of radiation and T cells in renal cell carcinoma. On the study more broadly: Nephrectomy followed 15 Gy stereotactic body radiation by 4 weeks. The study's findings and limits: Without pretreatment biopsies, baseline tumor clonotype presence was undetermined. From baseline, blood top tumor clonotypes peaked at 2 weeks post-radiation.

Time point specified: blood 2 weeks post-SBRT. Documented treatment: 15 Gy SBRT to primary tumor, nephrectomy 4 weeks later. Clear cell pathology was present in this patient's renal cell carcinoma. Generated by immunoSEQ multiplex PCR, the TCRdb table keeps only in-frame clones and is missing some. This sample has just under 80,000 clones, with 65% to 90% found just once. In the case of this clone: Antigen unknown.

The V end was cut by 9 bases, the J end by 4 bases, with 15 bases between. The length of the CDR3 is 13 residues. The germline V gene has CDR1 MNHEY and CDR2 SVGAGI. The genes are TRBV6-5 and TRBJ1-1; a possible D gene is TRBD1 (5 bases). The TCR sequence derives from a woman between 50 and 59 years old with renal cell carcinoma. Sequences were derived from blood, sampled from a patient whose treatment included radiotherapy and nephrectomy. This CDR3 reads CASWMGDRTEAFF. The CDR3 DNA follows: TGTGCCAGTTGGATGGGGGATCGCACTGAAGCTTTCTTT.